This T cell receptor beta chain appears in the sequencing data of a study of blood T cell repertoires in COVID-19. About the research overall: Some COVID-19 samples were acute and others convalescent; all came from the United States, Italy and Spain. Sample material is recorded as cDNA or gDNA derived from T cells, B-cell-depleted T cells, or PBMCs.

Participants were aged about 18 to 89 years from around 24 US areas. Using immunoSEQ multiplex PCR, the repertoire was profiled, and TCRdb retains in-frame clones only, with some absent. The sample has about 270,000 clones, approximately 86% seen once. The sequence came from a woman between 18 and 30 years old who had recovered from COVID-19. The material sequenced was PBMCs or T cells enriched from blood (not recorded which).

The CDR3 coding sequence is TGTGCCACCGCGATAATCCTCTCTGGGGCCAACGTCCTGACTTTC. It translates to CATAIILSGANVLTF. The gene calls are TRBV6-5 and TRBJ2-6, with D uncertain. In germline, CDR1 is MNHEY, CDR2 SVGAGI. The V gene lost 10 bases and the J gene lost 0 bases, with 13 bases spanning the gap. This CDR3 spans 15 amino acids.